One and the same sample provided the 23 T cell receptor beta chains below, sequenced in a study of blood T cell repertoires in COVID-19. Data came from immunoSEQ multiplex PCR; TCRdb stores just in-frame clones and leaves some out. The sample comprises about 68,000 clones, approximately 88% of which are singletons, and about 2.3% rests with the top ten. The material sequenced was peripheral blood. The receptor source for this set is a human donor in a cohort sampled during active COVID-19.

The V gene is TRBV5-1, the J gene TRBJ2-7; TRBD1 matches 10 bases. CDR1 and CDR2 from the germline V gene are SGHRS and YFSETQ. The J segment lost 0 bases and the V segment lost 0 bases, leaving 3 bases of the junction unmatched. The CDR3 is made up of 16 amino acids. The chain's CDR3 is CASSLDGTGVSYEQYF. The CDR3, as DNA: TGCGCCAGCAGCTTGGATGGGACAGGGGTCTCCTACGAGCAGTACTTC. Drawing the rest from reference TRBV5-1 and TRBJ2-7, the complete variable domain is KAGVTQTPRYLIKTRGQQVTLSCSPISGHRSVSWYQQTPGQGLQFLFEYFSETQRNKGNFPGRFSGRQFSNSRSEMNVSTLELGDSALYLCASSLDGTGVSYEQYFGPGTRLTVT.

The table lists this clone with a count of one. The chain links TRBV7-8 to TRBJ2-7; D not certain. The V gene's germline CDR1 is SGHVS and CDR2 FQNEAQ. This CDR3 has 12 residues. The V and J ends lost 2 bases and 4 bases respectively, with 6 bases between them. In nucleotides, the CDR3 is TGTGCCAGCAGCTTATCGGGTTACGAGCAGTACTTC. It codes for CASSLSGYEQYF.

The chain has TRBV18 and TRBJ1-1, with 7 bases fitting TRBD1. The CDR3 loop spans 14 amino acids. Germline lookup yields CDR1 KGHSH and CDR2 LQKENI. V lost 3 bases to trimming and J lost 7 bases; unmatched junction nucleotides: 8. The CDR3 coding sequence is TGTGCCAGCTCACCTTCGGACAGGCTCCTTGAAGCTTTCTTT. It codes for CASSPSDRLLEAFF.

The chain employs TRBV4-2 and TRBJ1-2, with TRBD1 identical over 8 bases. Germline CDR1 LGHNA, CDR2 YNFKEQ. CDR3 length: 14 residues. V dropped 6 bases and J dropped 4; count of bases not matched to a gene: 7. The CDR3 DNA sequence: TGTGCCAGCAGGGGGGACAGGTCGGGCTATGGCTACACCTTC. This gives the protein CASRGDRSGYGYTF.

The chain joins TRBV5-1 to TRBJ2-7; possible D gene TRBD1, 6 bases. The CDR3 is made up of 16 amino acids. Trimming left V 0 bases short and J 5 bases short, with 18 bases between. Germline values: CDR1 SGHRS, CDR2 YFSETQ. In DNA, the CDR3 is TGCGCCAGCAGCTTGGCGGTCCGTCAGGGGTTCAACGAGCAGTACTTC. It is translated as CASSLAVRQGFNEQYF.

The V and J genes are TRBV6-6 and TRBJ1-1, with D possibly TRBD1 on 5 matching bases. The germline V gene has CDR1 MNHNY and CDR2 SVGAGI (reference sequence). This CDR3 comprises 13 residues. Trimming took 7 bases from V and 5 from J, leaving 14 bases between them. The CDR3 spells CASTGGSGTEAFF. The CDR3, as DNA: TGTGCCAGCACCGGGGGTTCAGGGACTGAAGCTTTCTTT.

The chain uses TRBV28 and TRBJ1-6, with D possibly matching TRBD1 (6 bases). Trimming shortened V by 1 base and J by 7 bases, and 11 bases separated the two germline ends. CDR3 length: 15 residues. Germline V lookup: CDR1 MDHEN, CDR2 SYDVKM. The CDR3 DNA reads TGTGCCAGCAGTTTATCCCCTGGGGGCAATTCACCCCTCCACTTT. This gives the protein CASSLSPGGNSPLHF.

V gene TRBV24-1 combines with J gene TRBJ2-1; 7 bases are a match to TRBD2. Germline CDR1 is KGHDR and CDR2 is SFDVKD. After removal of 5 bases from V and 9 bases from J, the junction contained 9 bases not matched to a gene. The CDR3 covers 14 residues. CDR3 sequence: CATSGGGALPEQFF. The CDR3 DNA reads TGTGCCACCAGTGGGGGGGGAGCCTTGCCTGAGCAGTTCTTC.

The V call is TRBV5-4, the J call TRBJ1-4; possibly TRBD1 for D (6 bases). The germline CDR1 and CDR2 sequences are SGHNT and YYREEE (reference sequence). This CDR3 spans 16 amino acids. Trimming took 4 bases from V and 2 from J, leaving 15 bases between them. Here the CDR3 DNA reads TGTGCCAGCAGCAGGCAACTTACAGGGACTAATGAAAAACTGTTTTTT. Encoded protein: CASSRQLTGTNEKLFF.

This clone has only a few counts. The V and J genes are TRBV21-1 and TRBJ1-5; the table's D call, TRBD1, has no DNA check behind it. TRBV21-1 is shown as a pseudogene. The CDR3 sequence is 15 residues long. CDR3 DNA sequence: TGTGCCAGAAACCGCAGGGGCACCTCCGGGCAGCCCCAGCATTTT. Encoded protein: CARNRRGTSGQPQHF.

This sequence joins TRBV27 and TRBJ2-1, with TRBD1 matching over 9 bases. This CDR3 comprises 14 residues. V was pared by 8 bases and J by 2 bases, with 4 bases of the junction left unmatched. Germline CDR1 MNHEY, CDR2 SMNVEV (reference sequence). CDR3 amino acids: CASRRDRAYNEQFF. The DNA of the CDR3 is TGTGCCAGCCGCCGGGACAGGGCCTACAATGAGCAGTTCTTC.

The gene calls are TRBV28 and TRBJ2-1; weak D call: TRBD2 (7 bases). CDR1 is MDHEN, CDR2 SYDVKM, per germline. Trimming shortened V by 4 bases and J by 5 bases, and 18 bases separated the two germline ends. The CDR3 totals 16 residues. CDR3 loop: CASSSRWGGNNNEQFF. The CDR3 DNA reads TGTGCCAGCAGTTCCCGCTGGGGGGGCAATAACAATGAGCAGTTCTTC.

The CDR3 DNA reads TGTGCCAGCATCAACTCTGGGGCCAACGTCCTGACTTTC. Protein: CASINSGANVLTF. The rearrangement uses TRBV28 and TRBJ2-6; D unresolved. The CDR3 consists of 13 residues. Per germline, CDR1 MDHEN and CDR2 SYDVKM. The V gene lost 7 bases and the J gene lost 0 bases, with 4 bases spanning the gap.

V usage is TRBV7-2 and J usage is TRBJ1-5; the D gene is possibly TRBD1 (6 bases). The length of the CDR3 is 14 residues. With 2 bases removed from V and 6 bases from J, the gap between germline ends came to 11 bases. The germline CDR1 and CDR2 sequences are SGHTA and FQGNSA. The chain's CDR3 is CASSLTQGTQPQHF. The CDR3 DNA is TGTGCCAGCAGCTTAACCCAGGGGACTCAGCCCCAGCATTTT.

The V call is TRBV7-2, the J call TRBJ1-1, with 7 bases lining up with TRBD1. The CDR3 has 14 amino acids. Germline V CDR1 and CDR2: SGHTA, FQGNSA. With V trimmed by 5 bases and J by 2 bases, 5 bases remained unmatched. Here the CDR3 reads CASSPRDSNTEAFF. The CDR3 region has the DNA TGTGCCAGCAGCCCGCGGGACAGCAACACTGAAGCTTTCTTT.

This clone was seen only once. The chain couples TRBV7-2 to TRBJ1-5; D is undetermined. This CDR3 is built from 17 residues. Germline loops: CDR1 SGHTA, CDR2 FQGNSA. V was cut by 2 bases and J by 2 bases, with 16 bases left in between. The CDR3 DNA reads as TGTGCCAGCAGCTTATGGGGTCGGGGAGTGGGCAATCAGCCCCAGCATTTT. Translated: CASSLWGRGVGNQPQHF.

The rearrangement links TRBV12-2 to TRBJ1-2; the table's D call, TRBD1, has no DNA check behind it. TRBV12-2 is a pseudogene locus. The CDR3 consists of 14 residues. The CDR3 loop reads CASLLPGQNYGYTF. The DNA for the CDR3 is TGTGCAAGTCTTCTCCCAGGACAGAACTATGGCTACACCTTC.

The V gene is TRBV24-1, the J gene TRBJ1-5; D is unclear. The germline V gene encodes CDR1 KGHDR and CDR2 SFDVKD. Trimming shortened V by 4 bases and J by 6 bases, and 12 bases separated the two germline ends. CDR3 length equals 14 residues. CDR3 amino acids: CATSDPPEGQPQHF. In DNA form, the CDR3 reads TGTGCCACCAGTGACCCCCCGGAGGGTCAGCCCCAGCATTTT.

The rearrangement joins TRBV28 to TRBJ2-7; 7 bases map to TRBD1. Germline V gene data show CDR1 as MDHEN and CDR2 as SYDVKM. The V and J ends lost 5 bases and 7 bases, in that order; junction bases with no gene match: 5. The CDR3 extends over 12 amino acids. The CDR3 sequence is CASSATGEEQYF. The CDR3 region has the DNA TGTGCCAGCAGTGCCACAGGGGAAGAGCAGTACTTC.

The chain links TRBV28 to TRBJ1-2; D unresolved. Between the trimmed V and J ends, which lost 4 bases and 10 bases, there was a span of 10 bases. The CDR3 has 11 amino acids. The germline V gene encodes CDR1 MDHEN and CDR2 SYDVKM. The CDR3 spells CASSSRESYTF. The CDR3, as DNA: TGTGCCAGCAGTTCGAGGGAATCCTACACCTTC.

V usage is TRBV30 and J usage is TRBJ1-5, with 7 bases lining up with TRBD1. V lost 4 bases to trimming and J lost 6 bases; unmatched junction nucleotides: 9. The germline gives CDR1 GTSNPN, CDR2 SVGIG (reference sequence). There are 14 residues in the CDR3. CDR3: CAWTAGGSGQPQHF. The CDR3, as DNA: TGTGCCTGGACTGCAGGGGGTTCGGGTCAGCCCCAGCATTTT.

The rearrangement joins TRBV7-2 to TRBJ2-1, with D possibly being TRBD2 (5 bases). The CDR3 spans 15 residues. The V and J ends lost 2 bases and 8 bases respectively, with 16 bases between them. In germline, CDR1 is SGHTA, CDR2 FQGNSA. In DNA form, the CDR3 reads TGTGCCAGCAGCTTACTCGGAAGCGACGGGGATGAGCAGTTCTTC. Translated, it gives CASSLLGSDGDEQFF.

The rearrangement joins TRBV5-1 to TRBJ1-2; D not certain. The CDR3 has 14 residues. Germline V gives CDR1 SGHRS, CDR2 YFSETQ. V dropped 0 bases and J dropped 6 bases, with 12 bases sitting between them. The CDR3 DNA sequence: TGCGCCAGCAGCTTGGTCGGGAATAGAGATGGCTACACCTTC. Protein sequence: CASSLVGNRDGYTF.